The rows below give T cell receptor beta chains drawn from one sample of a study of OX40 agonist ivuxolimab in advanced cancers. Some clones are missing from TCRdb's copy, which holds only in-frame ones; the method was immunoSEQ multiplex PCR. This table holds roughly 68,000 clones, roughly nine tenths found once. This material consisted of CD4+ or CD8+ T cells sorted from blood, taken in a trial of the OX40 agonist ivuxolimab. These receptors all come from an adult with an advanced solid tumor such as melanoma, head and neck, liver or kidney cancer. Both conserved end residues are part of each CDR3. A D gene is named only where the DNA matches it firmly. Clone size is stated in some rows and not others, as once, few, many or a class when expanded.

v_gene,abundance,j_gene,d_gene,CDR3aa,CDR3nt
TRBV5-1,few,TRBJ2-7,-,CASSSDGSFGEQYF,TGCGCCAGCAGCTCGGACGGAAGCTTTGGAGAGCAGTACTTC
TRBV5-5,-,TRBJ2-1,TRBD2,CASSLTIGTSGYNEQFF,TGTGCCAGCAGCCTCACCATCGGGACTAGCGGCTACAATGAGCAGTTCTTC
TRBV6-6,-,TRBJ2-1,-,CASSYTAQYYNEQFF,TGTGCCAGCAGTTACACCGCGCAGTACTACAATGAGCAGTTCTTC
TRBV5-6,-,TRBJ1-6,-,CASSRNYEPLHF,TGTGCCAGCAGCCGAAATTATGAGCCCCTCCACTTT
TRBV7-2,-,TRBJ2-3,TRBD2,CASSLRVAGPSTDTQYF,TGTGCCAGCAGCTTACGGGTAGCGGGGCCTAGCACAGATACGCAGTATTTT
TRBV30,few,TRBJ1-1,-,CAWSVGLRAFF,TGTGCCTGGAGTGTAGGTCTTCGGGCTTTCTTT
TRBV30,-,TRBJ1-1,-,CAWSVAGAGAFF,TGTGCCTGGAGTGTAGCAGGGGCCGGGGCTTTCTTT
TRBV4-1,-,TRBJ2-7,-,CASSQDRRAVYEQYF,TGCGCCAGCAGCCAAGATCGGAGGGCCGTCTACGAGCAGTACTTC
TRBV5-6,-,TRBJ2-7,-,CASSLPASYEQYF,TGTGCCAGCAGCTTGCCAGCCTCCTACGAGCAGTACTTC
TRBV2,-,TRBJ2-7,-,CASTPGADEQYF,TGTGCCAGCACGCCAGGGGCCGACGAGCAGTACTTC
TRBV19,-,TRBJ2-7,-,CASKESGYSYEQYF,TGTGCCAGTAAGGAATCAGGATATTCCTACGAGCAGTACTTC
TRBV7-9,-,TRBJ2-5,-,CASTLGETQYF,TGTGCCAGCACCCTCGGGGAGACCCAGTACTTC
TRBV10-3,-,TRBJ2-3,-,CAIQAQDSADTQYF,TGTGCCATCCAAGCACAAGACAGCGCAGATACGCAGTATTTT
TRBV19,-,TRBJ2-7,-,CASSIEGLEGYEQYF,TGTGCCAGTAGTATAGAAGGACTTGAGGGGTACGAGCAGTACTTC
TRBV7-9,-,TRBJ2-7,-,CASSLAWDRPSAWYF,TGTGCCAGCAGCTTAGCTTGGGACCGACCCTCAGCCTGGTACTTC
TRBV6-1,-,TRBJ2-1,TRBD1,CASSEAPRTGKYEQFF,TGTGCCAGCAGTGAAGCCCCAAGGACAGGGAAGTATGAGCAGTTCTTC
TRBV5-6,-,TRBJ1-1,-,CASSPAGQGTEAFF,TGTGCCAGCAGCCCGGCGGGCCAAGGGACTGAAGCTTTCTTT
TRBV19,-,TRBJ2-5,-,CASSGRDLQETQYF,TGTGCCAGTAGTGGGCGGGACCTCCAAGAGACCCAGTACTTC
TRBV1,-,TRBJ2-5,-,CTSSRPIGTSGQETQYF,TGCACCAGCAGCCGACCGATCGGGACTAGCGGTCAAGAGACCCAGTACTTC
TRBV30,-,TRBJ2-2,-,CAWNRVSGELFF,TGTGCCTGGAACAGGGTTTCCGGGGAGCTGTTTTTT
TRBV30,-,TRBJ1-3,-,CAWSVRSGNTIYF,TGTGCCTGGAGCGTGAGGTCTGGAAACACCATATATTTT
TRBV5-1,-,TRBJ2-5,TRBD1,CASSLRGQQETQYF,TGCGCCAGCAGTCTCAGGGGACAGCAAGAGACCCAGTACTTC
TRBV13,-,TRBJ1-2,-,CASSLYGYTF,TGTGCCAGCAGCCTGTATGGCTACACCTTC
TRBV7-9,-,TRBJ2-2,-,CASNHRQDYTGELFF,TGTGCCAGCAATCATAGGCAGGATTACACCGGGGAGCTGTTTTTT
TRBV6-1,-,TRBJ1-2,TRBD1,CASSEATGVYYGYTF,TGTGCCAGCAGTGAAGCAACAGGGGTTTACTATGGCTACACCTTC
TRBV2,-,TRBJ1-2,-,CASDREGYGYTF,TGTGCCAGTGATCGGGAGGGCTATGGCTACACCTTC
TRBV28,-,TRBJ1-4,-,CASSSEGATNEKLFF,TGTGCCAGCAGTTCCGAAGGGGCAACTAATGAAAAACTGTTTTTT
TRBV27,-,TRBJ1-6,-,CASSSPDSRNSPLHF,TGTGCCAGCAGTTCCCCGGACAGCCGGAATTCACCCCTCCACTTT
TRBV11-2,-,TRBJ2-6,TRBD1,CASSIRRDRAF,TGTGCCAGCAGCATCCGGCGGGACAGGGCTTTC
TRBV9,once,TRBJ2-2,-,CASSGYTGIRTGELFF,TGTGCCAGCAGCGGATACACAGGGATTCGGACCGGGGAGCTGTTTTTT
TRBV30,once,TRBJ1-4,-,CAWSPAGEKLFF,TGTGCCTGGAGTCCGGCGGGGGAAAAACTGTTTTTT
TRBV7-9,-,TRBJ2-1,TRBD2,CASSLWTSGRANEQFF,TGTGCCAGCAGCCTCTGGACTAGCGGGAGGGCCAATGAGCAGTTCTTC